Listed below are T cell receptor beta chains from one sample, sequenced in a study of cytomegalovirus exposure and HLA in healthy donors. Using immunoSEQ multiplex PCR, the repertoire was profiled, and TCRdb retains in-frame clones only, with some absent. The sample has 110,000 or so clones, roughly 88% seen once. The sample was PBMCs. These receptors were collected from a man between 18 and 35 years old in good health and CMV-seronegative. Both conserved end residues are part of each CDR3. Each record gives: CDR3 protein, CDR3 DNA, clone size, D gene, J gene, CDR3 length, V gene. The D gene is left open where the match is weak. Clone size appears in some rows only: once, few, many, or a class for an expanded clone.

CDR3 protein: CASSYKLAGNTIYF
CDR3 DNA: TGTGCCAGCAGTTACAAACTGGCTGGAAACACCATATATTTT
clone size: NA
D gene: NA
J gene: TRBJ1-3
CDR3 length: 14
V gene: TRBV6-5

CDR3 protein: CASSPPLGGGETQYF
CDR3 DNA: TGCGCCAGCAGCCCACCCCTAGGGGGCGGGGAGACCCAGTACTTC
clone size: NA
D gene: TRBD1
J gene: TRBJ2-5
CDR3 length: 15
V gene: TRBV5-1

CDR3 protein: CASSGAGGNNEQFF
CDR3 DNA: TGTGCCAGCAGTGGAGCGGGAGGGAACAATGAGCAGTTCTTC
clone size: NA
D gene: TRBD2
J gene: TRBJ2-1
CDR3 length: 14
V gene: TRBV6-1

CDR3 protein: CASSFNPTVNTEAFF
CDR3 DNA: TGCGCCAGCAGCTTCAACCCGACAGTGAACACTGAAGCTTTCTTT
clone size: once
D gene: NA
J gene: TRBJ1-1
CDR3 length: 15
V gene: TRBV5-1

CDR3 protein: CASSYPGQTVHQPQHF
CDR3 DNA: TGTGCCAGCAGTTACCCAGGTCAGACAGTTCATCAGCCCCAGCATTTT
clone size: NA
D gene: NA
J gene: TRBJ1-5
CDR3 length: 16
V gene: TRBV6-6

CDR3 protein: CASSLGGGPSSYNEQFF
CDR3 DNA: TGTGCCAGCAGTTTAGGCGGGGGCCCTAGCTCCTACAATGAGCAGTTCTTC
clone size: NA
D gene: NA
J gene: TRBJ2-1
CDR3 length: 17
V gene: TRBV27

CDR3 protein: CASSPGTPYEQYF
CDR3 DNA: TGTGCCAGCAGCCCGGGGACACCCTACGAGCAGTACTTC
clone size: NA
D gene: NA
J gene: TRBJ2-7
CDR3 length: 13
V gene: TRBV5-1

CDR3 protein: CASSQGSAELFF
CDR3 DNA: TGCGCCAGCTCTCAGGGAAGCGCGGAGCTGTTTTTT
clone size: once
D gene: NA
J gene: TRBJ2-2
CDR3 length: 12
V gene: TRBV5-1

CDR3 protein: CASSPNPGTATNEKLFF
CDR3 DNA: TGTGCCAGCAGCCCCAACCCCGGGACAGCAACTAATGAAAAACTGTTTTTT
clone size: NA
D gene: TRBD1
J gene: TRBJ1-4
CDR3 length: 17
V gene: TRBV7-8

CDR3 protein: CASSLSPRSPLHF
CDR3 DNA: TGTGCCAGCAGTTTATCTCCCCGTTCACCCCTCCACTTT
clone size: medium-sized
D gene: NA
J gene: TRBJ1-6
CDR3 length: 13
V gene: TRBV27

CDR3 protein: CASKLRGANEQFF
CDR3 DNA: TGTGCCAGCAAGCTCCGGGGGGCGAATGAGCAGTTCTTC
clone size: NA
D gene: NA
J gene: TRBJ2-1
CDR3 length: 13
V gene: TRBV27

CDR3 protein: CASSSPETQYF
CDR3 DNA: TGTGCCAGCAGTTCCCCGGAGACCCAGTACTTC
clone size: few
D gene: NA
J gene: TRBJ2-5
CDR3 length: 11
V gene: TRBV6-5

CDR3 protein: CASSPSGGVETQYF
CDR3 DNA: TGTGCCAGCAGTCCCAGCGGGGGCGTGGAGACCCAGTACTTC
clone size: NA
D gene: TRBD2
J gene: TRBJ2-5
CDR3 length: 14
V gene: TRBV6-6

CDR3 protein: CASSTDRDTEAFF
CDR3 DNA: TGTGCCAGCTCCACCGACAGGGACACTGAAGCTTTCTTT
clone size: NA
D gene: TRBD1
J gene: TRBJ1-1
CDR3 length: 13
V gene: TRBV6-5

CDR3 protein: CASSLLSGNNEQFF
CDR3 DNA: TGTGCCAGCAGCCTCCTTAGCGGTAACAATGAGCAGTTCTTC
clone size: NA
D gene: NA
J gene: TRBJ2-1
CDR3 length: 14
V gene: TRBV7-6

CDR3 protein: CASSFETGGAGNTIYF
CDR3 DNA: TGTGCCAGCAGTTTTGAGACAGGGGGCGCCGGAAACACCATATATTTT
clone size: NA
D gene: TRBD1
J gene: TRBJ1-3
CDR3 length: 16
V gene: TRBV6-5

CDR3 protein: CASSTGTRGNEQFF
CDR3 DNA: TGTGCCAGCAGCACCGGGACTAGGGGTAATGAGCAGTTCTTC
clone size: NA
D gene: TRBD2
J gene: TRBJ2-1
CDR3 length: 14
V gene: TRBV6-5

CDR3 protein: CASSSIGTANQPQHF
CDR3 DNA: TGTGCCAGCAGTTCTATCGGGACAGCTAATCAGCCCCAGCATTTT
clone size: few
D gene: TRBD1
J gene: TRBJ1-5
CDR3 length: 15
V gene: TRBV27

CDR3 protein: CASSSPNRPSTIYF
CDR3 DNA: TGTGCCAGCAGTTCCCCTAACCGGCCTAGCACCATATATTTT
clone size: NA
D gene: NA
J gene: TRBJ1-3
CDR3 length: 14
V gene: TRBV27

CDR3 protein: CSVASESTDTQYF
CDR3 DNA: TGCAGCGTTGCTTCGGAGTCCACAGATACGCAGTATTTT
clone size: NA
D gene: NA
J gene: TRBJ2-3
CDR3 length: 13
V gene: TRBV29-1

CDR3 protein: CASSNLGGFFEQFF
CDR3 DNA: TGTGCCAGCAGTAACTTGGGAGGATTTTTTGAGCAGTTCTTC
clone size: once
D gene: NA
J gene: TRBJ2-1
CDR3 length: 14
V gene: TRBV6-6

CDR3 protein: CSVDAGGRPNEKLFF
CDR3 DNA: TGCAGCGTTGACGCGGGCGGGCGGCCTAATGAAAAACTGTTTTTT
clone size: NA
D gene: NA
J gene: TRBJ1-4
CDR3 length: 15
V gene: TRBV29-1

CDR3 protein: CASSLEAGGRDEQFF
CDR3 DNA: TGCGCCAGCAGCTTGGAGGCAGGGGGAAGGGATGAGCAGTTCTTC
clone size: NA
D gene: TRBD1
J gene: TRBJ2-1
CDR3 length: 15
V gene: TRBV5-1

CDR3 protein: CASSLNSGGSTDTQYF
CDR3 DNA: TGTGCCAGCAGCTTGAATAGCGGGGGAAGCACAGATACGCAGTATTTT
clone size: NA
D gene: TRBD2
J gene: TRBJ2-3
CDR3 length: 16
V gene: TRBV7-9

CDR3 protein: CAWSLPGPSTDTQYF
CDR3 DNA: TGTGCCTGGAGTCTCCCAGGGCCTAGCACAGATACGCAGTATTTT
clone size: NA
D gene: NA
J gene: TRBJ2-3
CDR3 length: 15
V gene: TRBV30

CDR3 protein: CASSFIPNEQFF
CDR3 DNA: TGTGCCAGCAGCTTTATCCCCAATGAGCAGTTCTTC
clone size: once
D gene: NA
J gene: TRBJ2-1
CDR3 length: 12
V gene: TRBV13

CDR3 protein: CAGSPVLGTDTQYF
CDR3 DNA: TGTGCCGGCTCGCCCGTATTGGGCACAGATACGCAGTATTTT
clone size: NA
D gene: NA
J gene: TRBJ2-3
CDR3 length: 14
V gene: TRBV27

CDR3 protein: CASSQGAHNEQFF
CDR3 DNA: TGTGCCAGCAGCCAGGGGGCGCATAATGAGCAGTTCTTC
clone size: NA
D gene: TRBD1
J gene: TRBJ2-1
CDR3 length: 13
V gene: TRBV6-1

CDR3 protein: CASSSWGLYEQYF
CDR3 DNA: TGTGCCAGCAGCTCATGGGGCCTCTACGAGCAGTACTTC
clone size: NA
D gene: NA
J gene: TRBJ2-7
CDR3 length: 13
V gene: TRBV5-6

CDR3 protein: CSVEPPLFSGRAEPNEQFF
CDR3 DNA: TGCAGCGTTGAGCCACCTCTCTTTAGCGGGAGGGCCGAGCCCAATGAGCAGTTCTTC
clone size: NA
D gene: TRBD2
J gene: TRBJ2-1
CDR3 length: 19
V gene: TRBV29-1

CDR3 protein: CASSLSRDSTRQETQYF
CDR3 DNA: TGCGCCAGCAGCCTCAGTCGGGACAGCACAAGACAAGAGACCCAGTACTTC
clone size: NA
D gene: TRBD1
J gene: TRBJ2-5
CDR3 length: 17
V gene: TRBV4-1

CDR3 protein: CASSLSGTSGYNEQFF
CDR3 DNA: TGTGCCAGCAGCTTATCAGGGACTAGCGGCTACAATGAGCAGTTCTTC
clone size: NA
D gene: TRBD2
J gene: TRBJ2-1
CDR3 length: 16
V gene: TRBV13

CDR3 protein: CASSTELETGELFF
CDR3 DNA: TGTGCCAGCAGCACAGAATTAGAAACCGGGGAGCTGTTTTTT
clone size: NA
D gene: NA
J gene: TRBJ2-2
CDR3 length: 14
V gene: TRBV7-2

CDR3 protein: CASSEEAQGETQYF
CDR3 DNA: TGTGCCAGCAGTGAAGAGGCCCAGGGTGAGACCCAGTACTTC
clone size: NA
D gene: NA
J gene: TRBJ2-5
CDR3 length: 14
V gene: TRBV2

CDR3 protein: CASSLGNITGPETQYF
CDR3 DNA: TGTGCCAGCAGCTTAGGGAACATAACAGGGCCAGAGACCCAGTACTTC
clone size: NA
D gene: NA
J gene: TRBJ2-5
CDR3 length: 16
V gene: TRBV7-2

CDR3 protein: CASSEALPGGANVLTF
CDR3 DNA: TGTGCCAGCAGTGAAGCGCTTCCGGGTGGGGCCAACGTCCTGACTTTC
clone size: NA
D gene: NA
J gene: TRBJ2-6
CDR3 length: 16
V gene: TRBV2

CDR3 protein: CASSEGTTNTGELFF
CDR3 DNA: TGTGCCAGCAGTGAAGGGACAACAAACACCGGGGAGCTGTTTTTT
clone size: NA
D gene: NA
J gene: TRBJ2-2
CDR3 length: 15
V gene: TRBV27

CDR3 protein: CASSHRQGALNEQFF
CDR3 DNA: TGTGCCAGCAGCCACCGACAGGGGGCTCTGAATGAGCAGTTCTTC
clone size: NA
D gene: TRBD1
J gene: TRBJ2-1
CDR3 length: 15
V gene: TRBV5-6

CDR3 protein: CASSEARGGPQHF
CDR3 DNA: TGTGCCAGCAGTGAAGCACGGGGGGGGCCCCAGCATTTT
clone size: once
D gene: NA
J gene: TRBJ1-5
CDR3 length: 13
V gene: TRBV6-1

CDR3 protein: CASSAYYDGLNTEAFF
CDR3 DNA: TGTGCCAGCAGTGCCTACTACGACGGATTGAACACTGAAGCTTTCTTT
clone size: NA
D gene: NA
J gene: TRBJ1-1
CDR3 length: 16
V gene: TRBV6-4

CDR3 protein: CASSPYGTGDTQYF
CDR3 DNA: TGTGCCAGCAGCCCGTACGGCACCGGGGATACGCAGTATTTT
clone size: NA
D gene: NA
J gene: TRBJ2-3
CDR3 length: 14
V gene: TRBV5-4

CDR3 protein: CAWSRPQGAYGYTF
CDR3 DNA: TGTGCCTGGAGCCGCCCACAGGGGGCTTACGGCTACACCTTC
clone size: NA
D gene: TRBD1
J gene: TRBJ1-2
CDR3 length: 14
V gene: TRBV30

CDR3 protein: CASSSDRGTEAFF
CDR3 DNA: TGTGCCAGCAGCTCGGACAGGGGCACTGAAGCTTTCTTT
clone size: once
D gene: TRBD1
J gene: TRBJ1-1
CDR3 length: 13
V gene: TRBV7-6

CDR3 protein: CATSRDFGGPGATGELFF
CDR3 DNA: TGTGCCACCAGCAGAGATTTCGGGGGACCTGGGGCCACCGGGGAGCTGTTTTTT
clone size: NA
D gene: NA
J gene: TRBJ2-2
CDR3 length: 18
V gene: TRBV15